The rows below give T cell receptor beta chains drawn from one sample of a study of cytotoxic CD8 clonotypes in ibrutinib-treated CLL. Using immunoSEQ multiplex PCR, the repertoire was profiled, and TCRdb retains in-frame clones only, with some absent. The sample includes 150,000 to 200,000 clones, approximately 80% of them seen just once. The sample in question was PBMCs, obtained after 24 months of ibrutinib treatment. These receptors were collected from a human donor with chronic lymphocytic leukemia. Both conserved end residues are part of each CDR3.

v_gene | CDR3aa
TRBV11-2 | CASSLAGANVLTF
TRBV15 | CATSPQSSIIQGPGNQPQHF
TRBV28 | CASPRRGGQGDTEAFF
TRBV7-2 | CASSRWNRVNEQFF
TRBV2 | CASSDQGWDSGANVLTF
TRBV19 | CASSGQRNQPQHF
TRBV5-1 | CASSQAGRNQPQHF
TRBV6-1 | CASREGQGGTGELFF
TRBV2 | CASSVQGHVNQPQHF
TRBV5-1 | CASSRTGTDTQYF
TRBV7-3 | CASSPQGTGPYGYTF
TRBV12-5 | CASGTGGTETQYF
TRBV11-2 | CASEGSNYGYTF
TRBV2 | CASRGDSMETQYF
TRBV6-1 | CASSVRDREYEQYF
TRBV30 | CAWSVLMTVSPLHF
TRBV4-3 | CASSQPSGSYNEQFF
TRBV9 | CASSVVSNQPQHF
TRBV18 | CASSPYPGSYEQYF